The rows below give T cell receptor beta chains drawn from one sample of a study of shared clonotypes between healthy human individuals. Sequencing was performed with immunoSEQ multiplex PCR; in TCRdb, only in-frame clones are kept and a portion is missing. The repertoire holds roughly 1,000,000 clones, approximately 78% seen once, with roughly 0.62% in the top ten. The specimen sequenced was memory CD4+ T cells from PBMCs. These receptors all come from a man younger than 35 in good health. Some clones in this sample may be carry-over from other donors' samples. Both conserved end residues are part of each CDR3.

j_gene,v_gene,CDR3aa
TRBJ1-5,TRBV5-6,CASSRGWGAKDQPQHF
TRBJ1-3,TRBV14,CASSQAVRRNTIYF
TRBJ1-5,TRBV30,CAWTGQGMQPQHF
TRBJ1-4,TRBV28,CASSAGGSATNEKLFF
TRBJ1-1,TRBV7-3,CASSLTGPNTEAFF
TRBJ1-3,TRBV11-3,CASSSAGVRGNTIYF
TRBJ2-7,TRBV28,CASSSQDRYEQYF
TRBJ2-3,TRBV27,CASSLFPRDSSTDTQYF
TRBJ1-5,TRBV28,CASSLRGTGNQPQHF
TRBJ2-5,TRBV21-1,CASSKALTKGSETQYF
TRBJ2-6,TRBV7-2,CASSPSNVLTF
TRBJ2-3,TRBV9,CASSGPGLAGGNTQYF
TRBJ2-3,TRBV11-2,CASSLNGGITTQYF
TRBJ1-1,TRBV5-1,CASSLVTDNTEAFF
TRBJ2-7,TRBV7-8,CASSLVGRGYEQYF
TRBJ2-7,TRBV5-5,CASNMPHSGNEQYF
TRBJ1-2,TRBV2,CASSVGPGGGYTF
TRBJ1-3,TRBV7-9,CASSLARNTIYF
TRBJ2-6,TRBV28,CASNGAVGGANVLTF
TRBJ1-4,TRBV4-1,CASSLTGQYNEKLFF
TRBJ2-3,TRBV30,CAWSVWGRGDTQYF
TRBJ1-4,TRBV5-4,CASSSQGAGEKLFF
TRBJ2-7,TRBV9,CASSATSGRAGFGHEQYF
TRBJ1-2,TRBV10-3,CAIGDRGNGYTF